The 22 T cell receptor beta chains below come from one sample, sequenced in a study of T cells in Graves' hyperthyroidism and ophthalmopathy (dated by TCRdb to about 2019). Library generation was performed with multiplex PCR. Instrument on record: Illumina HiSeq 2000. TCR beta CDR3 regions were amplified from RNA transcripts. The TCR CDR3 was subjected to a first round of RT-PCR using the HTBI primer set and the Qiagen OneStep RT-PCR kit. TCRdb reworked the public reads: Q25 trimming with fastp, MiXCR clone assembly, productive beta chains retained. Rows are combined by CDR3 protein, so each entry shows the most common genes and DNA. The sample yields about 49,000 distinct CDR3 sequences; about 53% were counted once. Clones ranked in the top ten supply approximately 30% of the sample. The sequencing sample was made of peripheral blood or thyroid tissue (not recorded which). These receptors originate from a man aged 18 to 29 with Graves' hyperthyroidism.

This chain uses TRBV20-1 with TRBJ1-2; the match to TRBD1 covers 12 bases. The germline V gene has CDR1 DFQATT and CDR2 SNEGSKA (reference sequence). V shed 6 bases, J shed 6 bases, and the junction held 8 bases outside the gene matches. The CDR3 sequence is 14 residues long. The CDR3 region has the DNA TGCAGTGCCGCCGGGACAGGGGGCGAAGATGGCTACACCTTC. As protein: CSAAGTGGEDGYTF.

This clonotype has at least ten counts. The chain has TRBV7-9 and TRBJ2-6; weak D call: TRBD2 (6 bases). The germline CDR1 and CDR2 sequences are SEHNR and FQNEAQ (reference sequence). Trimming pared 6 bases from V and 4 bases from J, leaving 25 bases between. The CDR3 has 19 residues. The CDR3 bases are TGTGCCAGCAGGCTCGGGACTCCTGGGGATGTCTCAGGGGCCAACGTCCTGACTTTC. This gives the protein CASRLGTPGDVSGANVLTF.

CDR3 DNA: TGTGCCAGTTGGGACAGGGGCCGCTACACCTTC. Translating it yields CASWDRGRYTF. The V call is TRBV2, the J call TRBJ1-2; 10 bases are a match to TRBD1. Germline-derived CDR1 and CDR2 are SNHLY and FYNNEI. The CDR3 is 11 amino acids. Trimming removed 9 bases from V and 9 bases from J; junction bases left unmatched: 4. Together with reference TRBV2 and TRBJ1-2, the CDR3 gives the full variable domain: EPEVTQTPSHQVTQMGQEVILRCVPISNHLYFYWYRQILGQKVEFLVSFYNNEISEKSEIFDDQFSVERPDGSNFTLKIRSTKLEDSAMYFCASWDRGRYTFGSGTRLTVV.

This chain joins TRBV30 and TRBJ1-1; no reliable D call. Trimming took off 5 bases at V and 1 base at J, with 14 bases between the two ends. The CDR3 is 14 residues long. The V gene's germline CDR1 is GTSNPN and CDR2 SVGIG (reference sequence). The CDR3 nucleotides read TGTGCCTGGGTTACCCGTGGGGAGAACACTGAAGCTTTCTTT. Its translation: CAWVTRGENTEAFF.

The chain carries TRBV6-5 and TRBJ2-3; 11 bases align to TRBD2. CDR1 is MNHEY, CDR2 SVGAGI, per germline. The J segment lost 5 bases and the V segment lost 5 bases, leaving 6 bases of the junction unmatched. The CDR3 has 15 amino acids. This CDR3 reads CASSTLAGVIDTQYF. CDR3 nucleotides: TGTGCCAGCAGTACACTAGCGGGAGTCATAGATACGCAGTATTTT.

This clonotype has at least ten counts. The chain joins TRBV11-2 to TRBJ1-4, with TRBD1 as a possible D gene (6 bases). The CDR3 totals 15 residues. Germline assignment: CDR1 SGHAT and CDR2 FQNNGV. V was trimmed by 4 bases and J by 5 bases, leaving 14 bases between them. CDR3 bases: TGTGCCAGCAGCTCTCAGGGGCGATCCAATGAAAAACTGTTTTTT. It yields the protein CASSSQGRSNEKLFF.

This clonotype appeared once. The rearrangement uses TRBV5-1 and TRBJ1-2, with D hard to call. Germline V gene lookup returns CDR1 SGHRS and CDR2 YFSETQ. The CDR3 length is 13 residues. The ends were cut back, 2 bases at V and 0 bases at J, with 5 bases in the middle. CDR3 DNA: TGCGCCAGCAGCTTTACACCTAACTATGGCTACACCTTC. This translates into CASSFTPNYGYTF.

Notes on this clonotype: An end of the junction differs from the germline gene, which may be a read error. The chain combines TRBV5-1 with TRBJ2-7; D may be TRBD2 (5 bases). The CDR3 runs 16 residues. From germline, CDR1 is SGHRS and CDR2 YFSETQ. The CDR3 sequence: CASSLPLAGFTGELYF. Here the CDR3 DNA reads TGCGCCAGCAGCTTGCCCCTCGCGGGTTTTACCGGGGAGCTGTACTTC.

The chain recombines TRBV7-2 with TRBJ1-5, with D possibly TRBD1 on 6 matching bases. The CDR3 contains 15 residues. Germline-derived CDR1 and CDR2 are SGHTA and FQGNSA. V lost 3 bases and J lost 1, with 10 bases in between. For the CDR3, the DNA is TGTGCCAGCAGCTTCGGGCAGGGGAGCAATCAGCCCCAGCATTTT. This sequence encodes CASSFGQGSNQPQHF. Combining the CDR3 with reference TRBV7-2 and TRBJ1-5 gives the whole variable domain GAGVSQSPSNKVTEKGKDVELRCDPISGHTALYWYRQSLGQGLEFLIYFQGNSAPDKSGLPSDRFSAERTGGSVSTLTIQRTQQEDSAVYLCASSFGQGSNQPQHFGDGTRLSIL.

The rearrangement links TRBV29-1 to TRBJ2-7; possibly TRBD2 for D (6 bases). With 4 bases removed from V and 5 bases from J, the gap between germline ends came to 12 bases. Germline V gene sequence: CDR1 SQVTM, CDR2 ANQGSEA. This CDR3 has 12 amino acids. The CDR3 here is CSVGQGGHEQYF. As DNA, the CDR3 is TGCAGCGTTGGCCAGGGAGGCCACGAGCAGTACTTC.

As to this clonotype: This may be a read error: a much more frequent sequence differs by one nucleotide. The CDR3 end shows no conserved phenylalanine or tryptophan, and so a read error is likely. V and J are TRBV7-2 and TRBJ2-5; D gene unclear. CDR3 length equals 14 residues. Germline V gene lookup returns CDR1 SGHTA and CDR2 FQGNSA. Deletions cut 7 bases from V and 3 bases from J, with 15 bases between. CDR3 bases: TGTGCCAGCATTTTTGGGCCTTTTGAAGAGACCCAGTACCTC. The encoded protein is CASIFGPFEETQYL.

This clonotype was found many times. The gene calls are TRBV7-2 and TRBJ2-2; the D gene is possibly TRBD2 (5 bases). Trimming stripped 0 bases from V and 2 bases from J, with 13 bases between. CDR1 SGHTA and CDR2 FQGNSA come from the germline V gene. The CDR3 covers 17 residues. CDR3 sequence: CASSLAGIWTNTGELFF. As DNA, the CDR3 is TGTGCCAGCAGCTTAGCCGGGATTTGGACTAACACCGGGGAGCTGTTTTTT.

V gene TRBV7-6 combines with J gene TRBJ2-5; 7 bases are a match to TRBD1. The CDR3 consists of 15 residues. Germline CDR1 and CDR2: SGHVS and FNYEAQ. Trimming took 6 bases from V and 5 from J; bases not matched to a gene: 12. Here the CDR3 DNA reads TGTGCCAGCAGAGCAACCGGGACAGTTAGCGAGACCCAGTACTTC. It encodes CASRATGTVSETQYF.

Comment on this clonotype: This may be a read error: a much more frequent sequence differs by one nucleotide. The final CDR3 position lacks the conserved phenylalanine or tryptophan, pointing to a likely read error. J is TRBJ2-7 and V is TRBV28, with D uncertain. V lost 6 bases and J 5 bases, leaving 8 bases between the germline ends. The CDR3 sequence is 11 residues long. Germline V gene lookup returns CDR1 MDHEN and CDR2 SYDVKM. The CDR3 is CASRSDNEQYS. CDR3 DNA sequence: TGTGCCAGCAGAAGTGACAACGAGCAGTACTCC.

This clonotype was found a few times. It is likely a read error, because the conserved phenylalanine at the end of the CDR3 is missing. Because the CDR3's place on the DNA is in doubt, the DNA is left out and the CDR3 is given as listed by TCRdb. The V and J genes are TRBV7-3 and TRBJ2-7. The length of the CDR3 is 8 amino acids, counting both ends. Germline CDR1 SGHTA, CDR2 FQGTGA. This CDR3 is CASSLMST.

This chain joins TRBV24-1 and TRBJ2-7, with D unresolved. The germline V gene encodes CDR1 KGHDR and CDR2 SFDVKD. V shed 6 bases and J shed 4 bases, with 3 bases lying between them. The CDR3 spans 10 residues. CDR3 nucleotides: TGTGCCACCAGTCCATACGAGCAGTACTTC. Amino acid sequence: CATSPYEQYF.

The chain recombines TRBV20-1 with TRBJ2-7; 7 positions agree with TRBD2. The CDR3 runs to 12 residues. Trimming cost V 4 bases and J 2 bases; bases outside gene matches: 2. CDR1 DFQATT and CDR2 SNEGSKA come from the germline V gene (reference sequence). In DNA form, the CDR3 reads TGCAGTGCTACTAGCGGTACCTACGAGCAGTACTTC. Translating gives CSATSGTYEQYF.

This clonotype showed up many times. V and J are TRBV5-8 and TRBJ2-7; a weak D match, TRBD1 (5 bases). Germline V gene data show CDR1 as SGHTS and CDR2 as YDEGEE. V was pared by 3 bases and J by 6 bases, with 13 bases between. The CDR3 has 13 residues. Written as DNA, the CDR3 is TGTGCCAGCAGCTGGCAGACAGTCCCCGAGCAGTACTTC. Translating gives CASSWQTVPEQYF.

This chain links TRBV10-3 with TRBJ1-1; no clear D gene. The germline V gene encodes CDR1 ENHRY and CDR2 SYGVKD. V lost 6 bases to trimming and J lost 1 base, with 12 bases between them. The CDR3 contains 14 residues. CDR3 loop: CAIRDRVRNTEAFF. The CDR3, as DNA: TGTGCCATCAGGGACCGCGTTAGGAACACTGAAGCTTTCTTT.

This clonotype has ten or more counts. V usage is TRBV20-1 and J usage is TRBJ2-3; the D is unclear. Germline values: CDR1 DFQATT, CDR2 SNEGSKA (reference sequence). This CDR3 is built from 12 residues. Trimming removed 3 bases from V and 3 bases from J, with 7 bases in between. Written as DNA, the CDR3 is TGCAGTGCTAGCACCGTTACAGATACGCAGTATTTT. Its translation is CSASTVTDTQYF.

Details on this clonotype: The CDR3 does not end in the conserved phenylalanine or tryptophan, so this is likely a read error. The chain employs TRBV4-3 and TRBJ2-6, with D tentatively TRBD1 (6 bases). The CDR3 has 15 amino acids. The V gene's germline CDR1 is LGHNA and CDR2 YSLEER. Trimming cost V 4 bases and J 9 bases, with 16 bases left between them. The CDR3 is CASSRGTLWVNVLTL. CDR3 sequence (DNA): TGCGCCAGCAGCCGAGGGACACTTTGGGTCAACGTCCTGACTCTC.

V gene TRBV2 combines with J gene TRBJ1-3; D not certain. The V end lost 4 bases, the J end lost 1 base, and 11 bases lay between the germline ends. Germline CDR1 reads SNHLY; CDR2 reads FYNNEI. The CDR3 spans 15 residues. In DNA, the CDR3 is TGTGCCAGCAGTGGGACGGGCGGATCTGGAAACACCATATATTTT. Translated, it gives CASSGTGGSGNTIYF.